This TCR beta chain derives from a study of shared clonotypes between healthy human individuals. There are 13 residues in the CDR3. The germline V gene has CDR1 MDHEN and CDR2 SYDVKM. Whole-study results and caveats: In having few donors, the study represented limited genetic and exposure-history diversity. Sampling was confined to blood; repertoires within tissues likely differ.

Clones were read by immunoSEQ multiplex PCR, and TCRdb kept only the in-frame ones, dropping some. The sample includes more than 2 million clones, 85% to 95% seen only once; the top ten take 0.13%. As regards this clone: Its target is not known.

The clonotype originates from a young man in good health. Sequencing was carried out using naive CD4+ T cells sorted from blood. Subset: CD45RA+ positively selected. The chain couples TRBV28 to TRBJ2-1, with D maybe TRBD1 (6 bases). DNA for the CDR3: TGTGCGACCGTGGGGGCAGGGAACAATGAGCAGTTCTTC. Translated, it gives CATVGAGNNEQFF.